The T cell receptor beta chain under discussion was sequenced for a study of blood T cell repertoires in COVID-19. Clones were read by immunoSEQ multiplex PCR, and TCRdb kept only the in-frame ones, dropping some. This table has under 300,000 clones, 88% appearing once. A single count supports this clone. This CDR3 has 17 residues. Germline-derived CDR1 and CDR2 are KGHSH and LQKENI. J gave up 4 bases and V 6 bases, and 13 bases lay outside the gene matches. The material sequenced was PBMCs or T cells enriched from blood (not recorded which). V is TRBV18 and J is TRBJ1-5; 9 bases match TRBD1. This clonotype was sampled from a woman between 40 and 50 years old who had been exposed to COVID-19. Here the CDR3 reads CASSPTGGRFENQPQHF. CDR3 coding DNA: TGTGCCAGCTCCCCAACAGGGGGCAGATTTGAGAATCAGCCCCAGCATTTT.